The TCR beta chain under discussion was sequenced for a study of cytomegalovirus exposure and HLA in healthy donors. The study, taken as a whole, reports: A later analysis reportedly found fewer N-insertions in an Asian-associated ancestry cluster than the roughly 730-donor mean. The classifier reportedly diagnosed cytomegalovirus status with high specificity and sensitivity.

CDR3 length: 13 amino acids. Trimming shortened V by 6 bases and J by 6 bases, and 15 bases separated the two germline ends. CDR1 and CDR2 (germline): ENHRY, SYGVKD. About this clone itself: Its target is unknown.

The PCR made use of 60 Vbeta and 13 Jbeta primers. Measured with immunoSEQ multiplex PCR; TCRdb has only the in-frame clones, and not every one. The table lists 150,000 to 180,000 clones, 70% to 80% of them singletons. The specimen was PBMCs. This chain links TRBV10-3 with TRBJ2-7; perhaps TRBD2 as D (5 bases). The TCR sequence derives from a woman aged 40 to 49 in good health and CMV-seronegative. The CDR3: CAISEKTEAEQYF. The CDR3 nucleotides are TGTGCCATCAGCGAGAAGACGGAGGCCGAGCAGTACTTC.